Below, one TCR beta chain is given with its context. Its antigen remains unidentified. The data derive from a study of T cells in localized non-small cell lung cancer. General study points: The study found T cell clonality highest in uninvolved adjacent lung, above tumor. A denser population of T cells in blood accompanied longer overall survival. Adjacent lung tissue had a median about 60 of the top 100 clones found in the tumor. Sequence data derive from only one tumor region, so heterogeneity remains possible.

CDR1 and CDR2 (germline): SEHNR, FQNEAQ (reference sequence). Trimming cost V 8 bases and J 4 bases; bases outside gene matches: 5. The CDR3 sequence is 12 residues long. The data were produced by immunoSEQ multiplex PCR, yet TCRdb's version contains in-frame clones alone and is incomplete. The data hold 45,000 to 65,000 clones, with about 90% observed a single time. This receptor was taken from a man aged 40 to 70 with stage I squamous cell lung carcinoma. The chain is built from TRBV7-9 and TRBJ2-7; 7 bases fit TRBD1. Sequencing was performed on peripheral blood, taken before any cancer treatment. The CDR3 region is CASGDSEYEQYF. As DNA, the CDR3 is TGTGCCAGCGGGGACAGCGAGTACGAGCAGTACTTC.